This TCR beta chain comes out of a study of human T cells and chemical hapten exposure. Regarding the study as a whole: The donors suffered from alopecia, so their immune response may not match that of healthy people.

The CDR3 runs to 16 residues. Trimming removed 0 bases from V and 5 bases from J, with 15 bases in between. CDR1 ENHRY and CDR2 SYGVKD come from the germline V gene. A remark on this clonotype: No antigen is known for it.

The time point was: pre-sensitization, week 0. The treatment was: therapeutic diphenylcyclopropenone sensitization with weekly scalp DPC. Blood sampling occurred before each patch-test application. TCRdb called the RACE reads again in MiXCR, with one record for every CDR3 protein. The table includes approximately 400,000 distinct CDR3 sequences, approximately 5.1% detected once. The chain uses TRBV10-3 and TRBJ2-3; D may match TRBD1 or TRBD2 (6 bases each). This clonotype was sampled from a woman aged 45-65 years with alopecia areata. Some clones in this sample may be carry-over from other donors' samples. This specimen was whole blood, taken in connection with sensitization to the hapten diphenylcyclopropenone (DPC). Here the CDR3 DNA reads TGTGCCATCAGTGAGTCGACGGGGGCGCCACAAGATACGCAGTATTTT. Amino acid sequence: CAISESTGAPQDTQYF.